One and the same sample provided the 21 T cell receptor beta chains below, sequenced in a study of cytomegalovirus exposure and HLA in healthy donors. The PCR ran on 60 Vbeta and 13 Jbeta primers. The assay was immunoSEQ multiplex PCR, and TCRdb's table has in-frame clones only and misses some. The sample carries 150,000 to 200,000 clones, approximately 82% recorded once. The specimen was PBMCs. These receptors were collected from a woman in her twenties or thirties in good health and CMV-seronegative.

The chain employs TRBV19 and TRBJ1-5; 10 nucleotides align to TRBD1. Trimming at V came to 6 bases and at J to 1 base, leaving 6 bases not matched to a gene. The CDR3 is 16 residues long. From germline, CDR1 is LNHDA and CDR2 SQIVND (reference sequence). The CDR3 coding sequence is TGTGCCAGTAGCCCCCAGGACAGGGGGAGCAATCAGCCCCAGCATTTT. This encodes CASSPQDRGSNQPQHF.

CDR3 DNA sequence: TGTGCCAGCAGTTTATCCACAGGGGGTAGGGATGAGCAGTTCTTC. Its protein is CASSLSTGGRDEQFF. V and J are TRBV28 and TRBJ2-1; TRBD1 agrees at 8 bases. V shed 1 base, J shed 8 bases, and the junction held 7 bases outside the gene matches. In germline, CDR1 is MDHEN, CDR2 SYDVKM. The length of the CDR3 is 15 residues. Full variable domain (rest looked up from reference TRBV28 and TRBJ2-1): DVKVTQSSRYLVKRTGEKVFLECVQDMDHENMFWYRQDPGLGLRLIYFSYDVKMKEKGDIPEGYSVSREKKERFSLILESASTNQTSMYLCASSLSTGGRDEQFFGPGTRLTVL.

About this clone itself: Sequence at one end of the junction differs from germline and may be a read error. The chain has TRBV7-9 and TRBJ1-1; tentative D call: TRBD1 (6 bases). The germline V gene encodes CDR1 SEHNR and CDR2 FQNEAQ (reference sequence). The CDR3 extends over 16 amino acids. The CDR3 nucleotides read TGTTCCAGCAGCCCCAGACAGGTCCCGACGAACACTGAAGCTTTCTTT. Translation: CSSSPRQVPTNTEAFF.

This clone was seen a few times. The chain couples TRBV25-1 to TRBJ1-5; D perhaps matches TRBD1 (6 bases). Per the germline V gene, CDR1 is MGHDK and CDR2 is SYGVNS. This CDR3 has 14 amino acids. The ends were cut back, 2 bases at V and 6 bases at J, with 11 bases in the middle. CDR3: CASSEQDSPQPQHF. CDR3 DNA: TGTGCCAGCAGTGAACAGGACAGTCCTCAGCCCCAGCATTTT. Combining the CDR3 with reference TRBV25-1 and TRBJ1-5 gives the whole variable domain EADIYQTPRYLVIGTGKKITLECSQTMGHDKMYWYQQDPGMELHLIHYSYGVNSTEKGDLSSESTVSRIRTEHFPLTLESARPSHTSQYLCASSEQDSPQPQHFGDGTRLSIL.

This CDR3 reads CASSLSRGSSYEQYF. CDR3 sequence (DNA): TGTGCCAGCAGCTTATCCCGGGGTAGCTCCTACGAGCAGTACTTC. V gene TRBV7-2 combines with J gene TRBJ2-7, with D tentatively TRBD2 (5 bases). The CDR3 extends over 15 amino acids. Germline assignment: CDR1 SGHTA and CDR2 FQGNSA. Trimming took 2 bases from V and 0 from J, leaving 11 bases between them.

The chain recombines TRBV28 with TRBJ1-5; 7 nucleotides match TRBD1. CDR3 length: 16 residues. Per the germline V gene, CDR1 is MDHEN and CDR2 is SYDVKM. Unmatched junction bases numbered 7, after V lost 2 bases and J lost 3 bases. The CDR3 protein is CASSLVGGGANQPQHF. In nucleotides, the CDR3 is TGTGCCAGCAGTTTAGTAGGGGGCGGTGCCAATCAGCCCCAGCATTTT.

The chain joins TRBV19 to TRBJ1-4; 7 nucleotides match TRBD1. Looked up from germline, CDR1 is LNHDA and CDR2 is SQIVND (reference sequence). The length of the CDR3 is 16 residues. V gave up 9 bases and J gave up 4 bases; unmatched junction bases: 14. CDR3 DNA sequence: TGTGCCAGCAACGGCGGTAGGGGGCGGATTAATGAAAAACTGTTTTTT. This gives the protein CASNGGRGRINEKLFF.

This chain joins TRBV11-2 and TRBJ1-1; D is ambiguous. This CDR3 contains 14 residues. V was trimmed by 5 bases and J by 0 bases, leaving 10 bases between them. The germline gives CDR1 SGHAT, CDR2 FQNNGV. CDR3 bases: TGTGCCAGCAGCCCAGACTTAATGAACACTGAAGCTTTCTTT. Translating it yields CASSPDLMNTEAFF.

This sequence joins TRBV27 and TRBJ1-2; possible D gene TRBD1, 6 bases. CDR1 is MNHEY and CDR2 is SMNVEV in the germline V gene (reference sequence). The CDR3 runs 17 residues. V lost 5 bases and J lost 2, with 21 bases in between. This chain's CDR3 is CASSPTTGDQGNYGYTF. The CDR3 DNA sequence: TGTGCCAGCAGTCCAACAACCGGGGACCAGGGGAACTATGGCTACACCTTC.

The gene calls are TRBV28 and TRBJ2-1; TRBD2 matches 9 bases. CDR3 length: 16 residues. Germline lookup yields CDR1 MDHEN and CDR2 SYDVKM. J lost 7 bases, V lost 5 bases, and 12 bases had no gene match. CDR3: CASSPFSGSIPNEQFF. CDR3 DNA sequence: TGTGCCAGCAGTCCCTTTAGCGGGAGTATTCCAAATGAGCAGTTCTTC.

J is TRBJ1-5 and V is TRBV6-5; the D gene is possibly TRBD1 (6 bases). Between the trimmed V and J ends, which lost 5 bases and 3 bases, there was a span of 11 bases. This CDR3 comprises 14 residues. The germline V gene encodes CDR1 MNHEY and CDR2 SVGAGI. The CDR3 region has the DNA TGTGCCAGCAGTCGGACAGTAAACAATCAGCCCCAGCATTTT. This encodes CASSRTVNNQPQHF.

In nucleotides, the CDR3 is TGCAGCGTTGAGCCCGCCGGGACAGGGCTTGTCCACGAGCAGTACTTC. It specifies CSVEPAGTGLVHEQYF. This chain links TRBV29-1 with TRBJ2-7; 9 positions agree with TRBD1. The CDR3 covers 16 residues. Germline V gene lookup returns CDR1 SQVTM and CDR2 ANQGSEA. Trimming took 3 bases from V and 5 from J; bases not matched to a gene: 14.

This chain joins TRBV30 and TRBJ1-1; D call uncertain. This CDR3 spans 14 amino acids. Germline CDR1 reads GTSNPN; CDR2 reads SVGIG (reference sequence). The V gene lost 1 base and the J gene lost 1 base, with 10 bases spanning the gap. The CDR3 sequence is CAWSGHAGNTEAFF. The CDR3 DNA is TGTGCCTGGAGTGGTCACGCCGGGAACACTGAAGCTTTCTTT.

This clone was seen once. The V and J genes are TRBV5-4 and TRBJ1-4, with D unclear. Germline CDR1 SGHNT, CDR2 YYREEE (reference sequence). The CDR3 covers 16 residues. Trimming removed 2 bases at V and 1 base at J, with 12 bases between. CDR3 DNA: TGTGCCAGCAGCTTAGGAGGGCGGGGAACTAATGAAAAACTGTTTTTT. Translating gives CASSLGGRGTNEKLFF.

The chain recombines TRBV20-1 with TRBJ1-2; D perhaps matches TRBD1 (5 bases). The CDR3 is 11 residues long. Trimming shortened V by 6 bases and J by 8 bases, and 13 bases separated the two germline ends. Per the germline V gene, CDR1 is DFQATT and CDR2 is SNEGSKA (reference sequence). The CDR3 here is CSAPGEGGYTF. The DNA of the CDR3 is TGCAGTGCCCCGGGGGAAGGAGGCTACACCTTC.

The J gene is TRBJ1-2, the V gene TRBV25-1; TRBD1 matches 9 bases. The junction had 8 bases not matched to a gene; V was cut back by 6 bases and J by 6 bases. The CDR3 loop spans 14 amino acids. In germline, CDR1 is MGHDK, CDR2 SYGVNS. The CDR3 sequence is CASSLQGARNGYTF. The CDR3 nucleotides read TGTGCCAGCAGCTTACAGGGGGCGCGGAATGGCTACACCTTC.

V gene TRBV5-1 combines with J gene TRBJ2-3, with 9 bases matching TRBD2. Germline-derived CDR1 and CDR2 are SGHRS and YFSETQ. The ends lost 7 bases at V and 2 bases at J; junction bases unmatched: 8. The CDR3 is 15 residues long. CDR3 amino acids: CASGRSGRATDTQYF. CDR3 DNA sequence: TGCGCCAGCGGACGTAGCGGGAGAGCCACAGATACGCAGTATTTT.

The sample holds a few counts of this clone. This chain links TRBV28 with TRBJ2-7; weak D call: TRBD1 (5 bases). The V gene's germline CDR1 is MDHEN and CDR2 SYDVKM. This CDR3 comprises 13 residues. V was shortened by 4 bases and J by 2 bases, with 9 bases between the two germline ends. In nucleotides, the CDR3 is TGTGCCAGCAGTTCGACAGACCCCTACGAGCAGTACTTC. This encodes CASSSTDPYEQYF.

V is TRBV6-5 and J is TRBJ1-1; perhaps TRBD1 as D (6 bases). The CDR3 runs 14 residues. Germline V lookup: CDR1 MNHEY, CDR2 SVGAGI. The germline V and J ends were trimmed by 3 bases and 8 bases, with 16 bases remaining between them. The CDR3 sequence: CASSYRPLGTEAFF. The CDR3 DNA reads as TGTGCCAGCAGTTATAGGCCCCTCGGGACAGAAGCTTTCTTT.

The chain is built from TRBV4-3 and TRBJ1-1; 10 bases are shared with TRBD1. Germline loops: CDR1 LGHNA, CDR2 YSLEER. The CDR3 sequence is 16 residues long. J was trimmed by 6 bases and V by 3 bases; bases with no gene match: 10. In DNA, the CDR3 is TGCGCCAGCAGCCAGAGGGGAGACAGGGGGCCCTCTGAAGCTTTCTTT. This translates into CASSQRGDRGPSEAFF.

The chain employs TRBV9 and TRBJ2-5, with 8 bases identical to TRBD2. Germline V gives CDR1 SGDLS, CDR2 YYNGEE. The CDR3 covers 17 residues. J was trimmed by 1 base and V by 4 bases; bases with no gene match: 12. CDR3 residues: CASSQPGGGKRQETQYF. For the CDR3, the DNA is TGTGCCAGCAGCCAACCCGGCGGGGGGAAGCGCCAAGAGACCCAGTACTTC.